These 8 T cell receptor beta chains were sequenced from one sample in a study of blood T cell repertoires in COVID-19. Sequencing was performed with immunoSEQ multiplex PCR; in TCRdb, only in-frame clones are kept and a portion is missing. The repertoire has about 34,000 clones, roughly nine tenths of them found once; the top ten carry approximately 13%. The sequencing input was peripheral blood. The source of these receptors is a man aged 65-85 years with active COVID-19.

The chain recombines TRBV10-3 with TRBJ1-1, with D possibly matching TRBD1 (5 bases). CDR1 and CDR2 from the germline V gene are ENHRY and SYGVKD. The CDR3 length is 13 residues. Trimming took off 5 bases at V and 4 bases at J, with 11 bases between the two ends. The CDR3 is CAISTTGSTEAFF. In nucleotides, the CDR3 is TGTGCCATCAGTACTACAGGAAGCACTGAAGCTTTCTTT.

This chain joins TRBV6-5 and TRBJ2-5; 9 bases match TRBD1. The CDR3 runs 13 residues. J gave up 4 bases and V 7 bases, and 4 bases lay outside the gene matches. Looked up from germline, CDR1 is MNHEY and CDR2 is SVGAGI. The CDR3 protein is CASNHRGRETQYF. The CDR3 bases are TGTGCCAGCAACCACAGGGGGCGAGAGACCCAGTACTTC.

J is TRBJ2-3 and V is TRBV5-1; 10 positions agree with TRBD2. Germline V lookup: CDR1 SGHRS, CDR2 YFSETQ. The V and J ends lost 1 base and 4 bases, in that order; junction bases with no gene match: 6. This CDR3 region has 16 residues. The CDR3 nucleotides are TGCGCCAGCAGCTTGCTAGCGGGAGCAGTCCCAGATACGCAGTATTTT. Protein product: CASSLLAGAVPDTQYF.

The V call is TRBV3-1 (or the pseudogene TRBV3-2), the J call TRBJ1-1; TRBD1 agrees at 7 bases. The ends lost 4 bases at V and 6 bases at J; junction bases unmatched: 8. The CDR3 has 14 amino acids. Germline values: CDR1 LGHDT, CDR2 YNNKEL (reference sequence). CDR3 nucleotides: TGTGCCAGCAGCCCGGCAGGGGGACGGGCTGAAGCTTTCTTT. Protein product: CASSPAGGRAEAFF.

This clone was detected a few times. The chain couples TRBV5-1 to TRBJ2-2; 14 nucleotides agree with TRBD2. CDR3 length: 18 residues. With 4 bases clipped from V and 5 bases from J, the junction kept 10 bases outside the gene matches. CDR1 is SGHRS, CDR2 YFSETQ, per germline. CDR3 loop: CASSRKTSGRADTGELFF. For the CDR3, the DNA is TGCGCCAGCAGCCGAAAGACTAGCGGGAGGGCCGATACCGGGGAGCTGTTTTTT.

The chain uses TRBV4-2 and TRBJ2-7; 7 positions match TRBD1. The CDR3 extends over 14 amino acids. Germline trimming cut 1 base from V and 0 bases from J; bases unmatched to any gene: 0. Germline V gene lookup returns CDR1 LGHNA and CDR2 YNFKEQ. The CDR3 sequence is CASSQGDSSYEQYF. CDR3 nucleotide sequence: TGTGCCAGCAGCCAAGGGGACAGCTCCTACGAGCAGTACTTC.

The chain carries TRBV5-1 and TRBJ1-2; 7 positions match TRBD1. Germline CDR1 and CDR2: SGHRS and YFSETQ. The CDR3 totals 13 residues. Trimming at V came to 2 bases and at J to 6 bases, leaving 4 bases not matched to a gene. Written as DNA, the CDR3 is TGCGCCAGCAGCTTAACAGGGGAGGATGGCTACACCTTC. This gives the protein CASSLTGEDGYTF.

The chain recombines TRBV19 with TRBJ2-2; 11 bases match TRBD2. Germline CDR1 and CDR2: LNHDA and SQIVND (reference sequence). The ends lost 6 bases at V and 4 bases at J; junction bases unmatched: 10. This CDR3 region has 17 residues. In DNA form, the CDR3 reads TGTGCCAGTAGCCTATTAGCGGGAGGGTGGGGCACCGGGGAGCTGTTTTTT. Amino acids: CASSLLAGGWGTGELFF. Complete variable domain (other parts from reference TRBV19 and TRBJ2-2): DGGITQSPKYLFRKEGQNVTLSCEQNLNHDAMYWYRQDPGQGLRLIYYSQIVNDFQKGDIAEGYSVSREKKESFPLTVTSAQKNPTAFYLCASSLLAGGWGTGELFFGEGSRLTVL.